This T cell receptor beta chain was retrieved from a study of human T cells and chemical hapten exposure. Study-wide findings and caveats: Those TCRs sitting above 1 in 1000 frequency stayed the same with DPC sensitization.

MiXCR, run by TCRdb on the RACE reads, gives a single entry per CDR3 protein. The sample contains 90,000 to 110,000 distinct CDR3 sequences, under 40% of which appear only once. The time point: patch test 3, about 24 weeks after DPC sensitization. Specified treatment: therapeutic diphenylcyclopropenone sensitization with weekly scalp DPC. Alopecia patients between 18 and 70 years old and suitable for DPC were used as donors. The V gene's germline CDR1 is MNHNS and CDR2 SASEGT. V gave up 4 bases and J gave up 5 bases; unmatched junction bases: 6. CDR3 length: 15 amino acids. Comment on this clonotype: Its matching antigen is unknown.

The sequenced sample was whole blood, obtained in connection with sensitization to the hapten diphenylcyclopropenone (DPC). The rearrangement uses TRBV6-1 and TRBJ2-1; 9 bases fit TRBD2. The clonotype comes from a man aged 40-50 years with alopecia areata. Some clones in this sample may be carry-over from other donors' samples. CDR3 sequence (DNA): TGTGCCAGCAGTGCGCGCACTAGCGGGCACAATGAGCAGTTCTTC. This sequence encodes CASSARTSGHNEQFF.